The 10 T cell receptor beta chains presented below share a single source sample, sequenced in a study of blood T cell repertoires in COVID-19. The method was immunoSEQ multiplex PCR; TCRdb's version includes in-frame clones alone and lacks a portion of them. This table holds tens of thousands of clones, about 88% found once. Material: peripheral blood. The receptors here all came from a woman between 65 and 79 years old with active COVID-19.

This clone was counted between two and nine times. The chain couples TRBV7-9 to TRBJ1-3; D ambiguous. CDR3 length equals 13 residues. Trimming removed 6 bases at V and 0 bases at J, with 6 bases between. Germline V gene lookup returns CDR1 SEHNR and CDR2 FQNEAQ (reference sequence). In nucleotides, the CDR3 is TGTGCCAGCAGATCCGGCTCTGGAAACACCATATATTTT. This encodes CASRSGSGNTIYF.

This rearrangement joins TRBV9 to TRBJ1-3; 8 bases fit TRBD1. The CDR3 length is 14 residues. Germline trimming cut 2 bases from V and 2 bases from J; bases unmatched to any gene: 0. Germline CDR1 is SGDLS and CDR2 is YYNGEE. The CDR3 bases are TGTGCCAGCAGCGTGACAGGGGCTGGAAACACCATATATTTT. It codes for CASSVTGAGNTIYF.

CDR3 DNA sequence: TGTGCCAGCAGACGAGACAGGGGGCAAAGGCCTGAAGCTTTCTTT. It encodes CASRRDRGQRPEAFF. This rearrangement joins TRBV6-5 to TRBJ1-1; 10 bases map to TRBD1. V lost 6 bases to trimming and J lost 6 bases; unmatched junction nucleotides: 10. This CDR3 is built from 15 residues. Germline V gene data show CDR1 as MNHEY and CDR2 as SVGAGI.

V is TRBV28 and J is TRBJ2-2; TRBD1 matches 9 bases. The ends lost 7 bases at V and 5 bases at J; junction bases unmatched: 5. This CDR3 spans 14 amino acids. Per the germline V gene, CDR1 is MDHEN and CDR2 is SYDVKM. CDR3 DNA sequence: TGTGCCAGCATCAAGACAGGGGGTACCGGGGAGCTGTTTTTT. This gives the protein CASIKTGGTGELFF.

This rearrangement joins TRBV18 to TRBJ2-7; D is ambiguous. The germline gives CDR1 KGHSH, CDR2 LQKENI. With 4 bases removed from V and 5 bases from J, the gap between germline ends came to 15 bases. The CDR3 consists of 14 residues. This CDR3 is CASSQRLEPDEQYF. CDR3 nucleotide sequence: TGTGCCAGCTCACAACGACTCGAGCCGGACGAGCAGTACTTC.

This chain connects TRBV10-3 to TRBJ2-7, with D unclear. V lost 0 bases and J lost 3, with 3 bases in between. Germline CDR1 is ENHRY and CDR2 is SYGVKD. CDR3 length: 12 amino acids. CDR3 loop: CAISESNYEQYF. The DNA for the CDR3 is TGTGCCATCAGTGAGTCCAACTACGAGCAGTACTTC.

The J gene is TRBJ2-2, the V gene TRBV12-5; 7 bases map to TRBD1. The V segment lost 2 bases and the J segment 4 bases; nucleotides outside the gene matches: 7. The CDR3 covers 16 residues. In germline, CDR1 is LGHNT, CDR2 FRNRAP. The CDR3: CASGLWDSGFTGELFF. The DNA of the CDR3 is TGTGCTAGTGGTTTGTGGGACAGTGGATTCACCGGGGAGCTGTTTTTT.

This chain links TRBV6-5 with TRBJ2-5; TRBD2 is a possible D gene (5 bases). CDR1 and CDR2 (germline): MNHEY, SVGAGI. Trimming removed 2 bases at V and 1 base at J, with 11 bases between. The CDR3 is made up of 15 amino acids. CDR3 amino acids: CASSYNGIPQETQYF. DNA for the CDR3: TGTGCCAGCAGTTACAACGGGATACCCCAAGAGACCCAGTACTTC.

The chain links TRBV5-1 to TRBJ2-4; possible D gene TRBD1, 6 bases. Trimming took 4 bases from V and 0 from J, leaving 11 bases between them. The CDR3 consists of 15 residues. Germline V gene lookup returns CDR1 SGHRS and CDR2 YFSETQ. The DNA of the CDR3 is TGCGCCAGCAGCCCGCAGGGGCTAGCCAAAAACATTCAGTACTTC. Protein: CASSPQGLAKNIQYF.

The genes are TRBV28 and TRBJ2-7; 8 bases are a match to TRBD2. CDR1 and CDR2 (germline): MDHEN, SYDVKM. Unmatched junction bases numbered 7, after V lost 8 bases and J lost 4 bases. There are 13 residues in the CDR3. CDR3: CASSPGGGYEQYF. The CDR3 nucleotides read TGTGCCAGCTCCCCGGGGGGGGGATACGAGCAGTACTTC. Drawing the rest from reference TRBV28 and TRBJ2-7, the complete variable domain is DVKVTQSSRYLVKRTGEKVFLECVQDMDHENMFWYRQDPGLGLRLIYFSYDVKMKEKGDIPEGYSVSREKKERFSLILESASTNQTSMYLCASSPGGGYEQYFGPGTRLTVT.